This TCR beta chain was recorded in a study of blood T cell repertoires in COVID-19 (dated by TCRdb to 2019 to 2021). About the full investigation: Collaborator samples came from the United States, Italy and Spain and covered acute and convalescent phases of COVID-19. The repertoires were released in a freely available public database intended as a resource for research on the immune response to SARS-CoV-2. The samples were drawn from two sources: the first 160 participants of the ongoing ImmuneRACE study, and 1,200 or so subjects contributed by 6 global collaborators. The prospective study material was composed of cDNA or gDNA derived from T cells, B-cell-depleted T cells, or PBMCs. The dataset comprised deeply sampled blood TCRbeta repertoires from subjects exposed to, actively infected with, or recovered from COVID-19. Where HLA class I and class II types were available, the types were taken from metadata supplied by the sample provider, not from assay-based typing. Sample metadata almost always included a de-identified subject ID, COVID-19 status, age in years and sex. Summary of the overall study and its limitations: The amount of clinical and demographic metadata varied by source and participant and was provided uncurated.

About this clone: Its antigen is unknown. Base quality data are lacking; no much larger clone is found one base away.

The immunoSEQ Assay, a bias-controlled multiplex PCR, was used to amplify TCRbeta CDR3 regions from genomic DNA. As for the original processing: The number of nucleated cells in each sample was estimated by amplification of reference gene primers within the assay. Sequence reads were collapsed and filtered to measure the absolute abundance of every unique TCRbeta CDR3 rearrangement. For each sample, productive Simpson clonality was calculated as the square root of Simpson's diversity index across productive rearrangements. TCRdb provides this immuneACCESS table in a form limited to in-frame rearrangements. Some clones are lacking; in checked studies, under half of them reflect an unresolved V gene, and why the rest are absent is not known. Clonal size and the V and J genes are those of that table, whereas D and trimming came from the DNA. For this sample the table gives about 210,000 clones, of which less than 90% were detected only once. Over 9.5% of the sample lies in the top ten.

At one collaborating source in Seattle, patients were enrolled during active infection and were followed longitudinally through the course of disease. Collaborating institutions collected whole blood in K2EDTA tubes following their own protocols. Collaborator samples were shipped for TCRbeta analysis as frozen whole blood, isolated PBMCs, or DNA extracted from either sample type. The CDR3 starts with the cysteine, ends with the phenylalanine, and has 15 residues. The retained sequence is limited to the CDR3, 45 bases, with the frame set at the first base. Between the V and J ends, shortened by 3 bases and 6 bases respectively, the junction contains 15 bases. According to the germline V gene, CDR1 reads KGHSH and CDR2 reads LQKENI.

This receptor was taken from an elderly woman with COVID-19, enrolled during active disease. The material sequenced was peripheral blood. The V and J genes are TRBV18 and TRBJ1-5; the D gene is perhaps TRBD1, from 5 matching bases. The CDR3 protein: CASSPGGDWSQPQHF. The DNA sequence is given as TGTGCCAGCTCACCCGGAGGGGATTGGAGTCAGCCCCAGCATTTT. With all but the CDR3 taken from the reference TRBV18 and TRBJ1-5 genes, the full variable domain is: NAGVMQNPRHLVRRRGQEARLRCSPMKGHSHVYWYRQLPEEGLKFMVYLQKENIIDESGMPKERFSAEFPKEGPSILRIQQVVRGDSAAYFCASSPGGDWSQPQHFGDGTRLSIL.